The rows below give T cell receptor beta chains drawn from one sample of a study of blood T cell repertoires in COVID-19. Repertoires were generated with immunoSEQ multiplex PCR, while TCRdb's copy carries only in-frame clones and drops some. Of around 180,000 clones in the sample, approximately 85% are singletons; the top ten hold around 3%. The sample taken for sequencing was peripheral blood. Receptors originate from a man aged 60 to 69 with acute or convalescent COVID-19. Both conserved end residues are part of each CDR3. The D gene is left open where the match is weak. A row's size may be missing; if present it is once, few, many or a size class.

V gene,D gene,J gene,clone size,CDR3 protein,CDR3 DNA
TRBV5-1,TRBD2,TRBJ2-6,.,CASSLVPGGPSGGGANVLTF,TGCGCCAGCAGCTTGGTACCGGGAGGGCCCTCCGGGGGTGGGGCCAACGTCCTGACTTTC
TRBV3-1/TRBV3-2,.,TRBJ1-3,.,CASSPYPGTHHRGNTIYF,TGTGCCAGCAGCCCCTATCCGGGAACCCATCATAGAGGAAACACCATATATTTT
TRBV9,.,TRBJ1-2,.,CASSVDPGEYGYTF,TGTGCCAGCAGCGTAGACCCAGGGGAATATGGCTACACCTTC
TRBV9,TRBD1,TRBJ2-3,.,CASSVMGLEGATQYF,TGTGCCAGCAGCGTAATGGGGCTAGAGGGGGCTACGCAGTATTTT
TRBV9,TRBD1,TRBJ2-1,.,CASSSRQGPYNEQFF,TGTGCCAGCAGCTCGCGACAGGGCCCCTACAATGAGCAGTTCTTC
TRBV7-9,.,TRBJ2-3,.,CASSLSGTSTDTQYF,TGTGCCAGCAGCCTTAGCGGAACTAGCACAGATACGCAGTATTTT
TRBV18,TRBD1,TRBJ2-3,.,CASSPGEYRQGGTDTQYF,TGTGCCAGCTCACCAGGAGAATACAGGCAGGGGGGCACAGATACGCAGTATTTT
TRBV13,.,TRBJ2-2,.,CASSPTAGGELFF,TGTGCCAGCAGTCCGACAGCCGGCGGGGAGCTGTTTTTT
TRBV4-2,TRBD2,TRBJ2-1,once,CASSQDPGGGNEQFF,TGTGCCAGCAGCCAAGATCCTGGGGGGGGCAATGAGCAGTTCTTC
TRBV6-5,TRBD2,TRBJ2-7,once,CAGGLAGIYEQYF,TGTGCCGGAGGACTAGCGGGGATATACGAGCAGTACTTC
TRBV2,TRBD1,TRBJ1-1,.,CASSEARQGVAFF,TGTGCCAGCAGTGAAGCGAGACAGGGCGTCGCTTTCTTT
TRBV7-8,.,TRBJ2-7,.,CASSLAGTSNEQYF,TGTGCCAGCAGCTTGGCGGGAACTAGCAACGAGCAGTACTTC
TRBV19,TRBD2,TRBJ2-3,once,CASKPTSSSDTQYF,TGTGCCAGTAAACCGACTAGCAGTTCAGATACGCAGTATTTT
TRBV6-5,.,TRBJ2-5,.,CASSYARSRETQYF,TGTGCCAGCAGTTACGCGAGGTCGAGGGAGACCCAGTACTTC
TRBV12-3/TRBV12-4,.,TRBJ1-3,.,CASSLNNGNTIYF,TGTGCCAGCAGTTTAAATAATGGAAACACCATATATTTT
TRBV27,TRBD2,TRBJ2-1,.,CASSFQREKDEQFF,TGTGCCAGCAGTTTCCAGCGGGAGAAGGATGAGCAGTTCTTC
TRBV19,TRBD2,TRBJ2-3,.,CASSKDHSGAGGDTQYF,TGTGCCAGTAGTAAAGACCACAGCGGGGCGGGAGGAGATACGCAGTATTTT
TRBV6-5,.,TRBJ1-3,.,CASSYFPLGNTIYF,TGTGCCAGCAGTTACTTTCCACTGGGAAACACCATATATTTT
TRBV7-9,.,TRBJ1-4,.,CASTRTATNEKLFF,TGTGCCAGCACCCGGACAGCAACTAATGAAAAACTGTTTTTT